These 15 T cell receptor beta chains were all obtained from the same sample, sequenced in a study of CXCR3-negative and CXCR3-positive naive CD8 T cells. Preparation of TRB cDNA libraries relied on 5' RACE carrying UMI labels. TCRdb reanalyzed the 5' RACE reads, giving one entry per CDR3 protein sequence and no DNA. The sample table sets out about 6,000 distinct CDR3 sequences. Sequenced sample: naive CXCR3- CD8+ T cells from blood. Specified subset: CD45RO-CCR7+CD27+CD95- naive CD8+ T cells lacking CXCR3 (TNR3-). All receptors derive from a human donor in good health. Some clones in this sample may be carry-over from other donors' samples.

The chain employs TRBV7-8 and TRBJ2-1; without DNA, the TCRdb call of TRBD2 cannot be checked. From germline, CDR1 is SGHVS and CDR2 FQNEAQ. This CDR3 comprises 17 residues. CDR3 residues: CASSLPGVRGGPGEQFF.

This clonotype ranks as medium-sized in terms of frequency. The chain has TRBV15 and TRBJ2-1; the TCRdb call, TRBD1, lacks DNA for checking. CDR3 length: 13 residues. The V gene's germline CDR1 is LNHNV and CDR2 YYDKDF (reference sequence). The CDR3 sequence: CATSSDRGNEQFF.

The CDR3 reads CASSLARHTNTEAFF. The V gene is TRBV7-2, the J gene TRBJ1-1. Germline V gene lookup returns CDR1 SGHTA and CDR2 FQGNSA. The CDR3 loop spans 15 amino acids. Using reference TRBV7-2 and TRBJ1-1 for the parts outside the CDR3, the full variable domain is GAGVSQSPSNKVTEKGKDVELRCDPISGHTALYWYRQSLGQGLEFLIYFQGNSAPDKSGLPSDRFSAERTGGSVSTLTIQRTQQEDSAVYLCASSLARHTNTEAFFGQGTRLTVV.

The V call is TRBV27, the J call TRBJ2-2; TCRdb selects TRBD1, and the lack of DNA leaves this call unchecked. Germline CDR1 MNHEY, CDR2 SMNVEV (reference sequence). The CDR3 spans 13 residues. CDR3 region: CASSYQGDRELFF.

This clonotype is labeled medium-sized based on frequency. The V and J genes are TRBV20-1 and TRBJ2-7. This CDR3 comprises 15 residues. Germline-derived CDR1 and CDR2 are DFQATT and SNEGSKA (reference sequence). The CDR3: CSAQTAVLRQYEQYF.

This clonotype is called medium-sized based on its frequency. CDR3 region: CASGTIGSYNEQFF. This rearrangement joins TRBV6-1 to TRBJ2-1. This CDR3 has 14 residues. Germline lookup yields CDR1 MNHNS and CDR2 SASEGT.

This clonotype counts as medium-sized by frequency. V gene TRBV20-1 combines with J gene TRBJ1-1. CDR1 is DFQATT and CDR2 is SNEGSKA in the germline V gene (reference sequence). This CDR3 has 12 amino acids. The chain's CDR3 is CSARSQNTEAFF.

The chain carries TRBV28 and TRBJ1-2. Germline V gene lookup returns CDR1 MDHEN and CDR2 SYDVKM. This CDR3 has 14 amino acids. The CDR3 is CASSFLSRSYGYTF.

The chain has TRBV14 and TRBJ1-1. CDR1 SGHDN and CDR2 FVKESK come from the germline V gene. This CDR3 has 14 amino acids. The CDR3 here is CASSPEVLNTEAFF.

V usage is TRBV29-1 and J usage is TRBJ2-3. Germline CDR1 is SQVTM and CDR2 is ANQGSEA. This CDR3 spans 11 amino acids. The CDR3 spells CSLEDEDTQYF.

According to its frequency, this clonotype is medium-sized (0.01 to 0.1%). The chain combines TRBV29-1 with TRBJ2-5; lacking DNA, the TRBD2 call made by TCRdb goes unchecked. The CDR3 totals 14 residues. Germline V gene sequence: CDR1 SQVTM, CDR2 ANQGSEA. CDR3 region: CSVVISSGGETQYF.

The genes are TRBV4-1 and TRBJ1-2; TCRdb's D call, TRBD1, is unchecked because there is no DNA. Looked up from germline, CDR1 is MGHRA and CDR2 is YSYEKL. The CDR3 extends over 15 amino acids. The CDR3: CASSQDRGREAGYTF.

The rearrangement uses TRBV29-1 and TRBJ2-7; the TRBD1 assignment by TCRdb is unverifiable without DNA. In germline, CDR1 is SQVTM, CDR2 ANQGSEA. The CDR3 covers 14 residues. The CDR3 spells CSVELGQGAYEQYF.

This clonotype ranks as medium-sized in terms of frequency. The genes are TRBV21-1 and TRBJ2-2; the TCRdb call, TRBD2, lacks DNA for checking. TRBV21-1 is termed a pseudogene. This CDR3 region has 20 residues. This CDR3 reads CASTTPGLAGGPSETGELFF.

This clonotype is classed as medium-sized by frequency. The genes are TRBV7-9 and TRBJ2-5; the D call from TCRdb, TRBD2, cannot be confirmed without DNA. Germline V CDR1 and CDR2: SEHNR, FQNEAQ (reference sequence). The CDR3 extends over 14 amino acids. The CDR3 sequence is CASSIDAGQETQYF.